The T cell receptor beta chain described here comes from a study of blood T cell repertoires in COVID-19. Turning to the study itself: From the United States, Italy and Spain came samples of acute and convalescent COVID-19. T cells, B-cell-depleted T cells, or PBMCs supplied cDNA or gDNA.

Source study methods: Reference gene primers were amplified, and this amplification served to estimate nucleated cell counts. The method was immunoSEQ multiplex PCR; TCRdb's version includes in-frame clones alone and lacks a portion of them. V, J and clone size were drawn from that table, and D and trimming were deduced from the DNA. The table shows 15,000 to 20,000 clones, with about three quarters occurring only once. Trimming cost V 2 bases and J 0 bases, with 7 bases left between them. Germline CDR1 reads SQVTM; CDR2 reads ANQGSEA. This CDR3 spans 13 amino acids. J is TRBJ1-1 and V is TRBV29-1, with a possible D match to TRBD1 (5 bases). The sequence derives from a man aged 55 to 70 with acute or convalescent COVID-19. The material sequenced was peripheral blood. CDR3 coding DNA: TGCAGCGTTGAAAGGGGCGTGAACACTGAAGCTTTCTTT. Translating gives CSVERGVNTEAFF.